This TCR beta chain stems from a study of CD8+CD57+ T cells in acquired aplastic anemia. Study-wide background: Each DNA sample taken from sorted CD4+ and CD8+ cells came to approximately 3.2 ug on average. Overall study findings and caveats: Simpson's diversity of CD8+ cells was not significantly different in patients compared with controls.

Using genomic DNA as the template, TCR beta VDJ and CDR3 profiling was carried out. In TCRdb, the reads were re-called with MiXCR into one record per CDR3 protein. The data contain hundreds of thousands of distinct CDR3 sequences, approximately 32% of them singletons. Patients selected for sequencing had displayed CD8+CD57+ cell expansion by flow cytometry. When blood sampling took place, the patients had received no therapy. The table lists this clonotype with a few counts. Antigen: not known. The receptor's source is a human donor with aplastic anemia. Input material: sorted CD4+, CD8+, or CD8+CD57+ T cells (not recorded which) from PBMCs.

The CDR3 bases are TGTGCCAGCAGTTACGGCGGGGTACCCTACGAGCAGTACTTC. Its translation is CASSYGGVPYEQYF. J is TRBJ2-7 and V is TRBV6-5; D might be TRBD2 (6 bases). The V gene lost 2 bases and the J gene lost 2 bases, with 10 bases spanning the gap. There are 14 residues in the CDR3. CDR1 is MNHEY, CDR2 SVGAGI, per germline.